Each of the 20 T cell receptor beta chains below was sequenced from the same sample in a study of blood T cell repertoires in COVID-19. The table came from immunoSEQ multiplex PCR; TCRdb's copy has only in-frame clones and leaves some out. Here the sample spans roughly 52,000 clones, approximately 91% being singletons. Material for sequencing was peripheral blood. The receptors stem from a man aged 55 to 70 with active COVID-19.

J is TRBJ1-1 and V is TRBV6-1; D not certain. Germline CDR1 and CDR2: MNHNS and SASEGT. Trimming cost V 2 bases and J 1 base, with 11 bases left between them. This CDR3 comprises 15 residues. The CDR3 loop is CASSESQVANTEAFF. DNA of the CDR3: TGTGCCAGCAGTGAATCTCAAGTGGCGAACACTGAAGCTTTCTTT.

J is TRBJ1-2 and V is TRBV28; 9 positions match TRBD1. The CDR3 is 15 residues long. CDR1 is MDHEN, CDR2 SYDVKM, per germline. Trimming took 5 bases from V and 5 from J; bases not matched to a gene: 9. CDR3 sequence reads: CASSQETGGRYGYTF. CDR3 DNA: TGTGCCAGCAGTCAAGAAACAGGGGGCAGGTATGGCTACACCTTC.

The rearrangement uses TRBV12-3 or TRBV12-4 and TRBJ2-7, with unresolved D. Trimming took 6 bases from V and 7 from J, leaving 13 bases between them. There are 12 residues in the CDR3. This CDR3 reads CASSLASVEQYF. The CDR3 nucleotides read TGTGCCAGCAGCCTCGCGTCCGTAGAGCAGTACTTC.

V and J are TRBV5-1 and TRBJ2-2; 7 bases align to TRBD2. Unmatched junction bases numbered 10, after V lost 7 bases and J lost 4 bases. This CDR3 region has 15 residues. CDR1 is SGHRS, CDR2 YFSETQ, per germline. This chain's CDR3 is CASSWGGKATGELFF. CDR3 nucleotide sequence: TGCGCCAGCTCCTGGGGAGGGAAGGCCACCGGGGAGCTGTTTTTT.

The J gene is TRBJ2-7, the V gene TRBV12-5; D gene ambiguous. Germline CDR1 and CDR2: LGHNT and FRNRAP. The CDR3 runs 11 residues. The V end was cut by 10 bases, the J end by 7 bases, with 14 bases between. The CDR3, as DNA: TGTGCTACCCCTTCGGTGTGGGAGCAGTACTTC. Residues: CATPSVWEQYF.

This rearrangement joins TRBV2 to TRBJ2-1; a weak D match, TRBD2 (5 bases). The V end was cut by 5 bases, the J end by 4 bases, with 12 bases between. The CDR3 is 14 amino acids. From germline, CDR1 is SNHLY and CDR2 FYNNEI. The CDR3 spells CASSREGYYNEQFF. For the CDR3, the DNA is TGTGCCAGCAGTCGAGAGGGTTATTACAATGAGCAGTTCTTC.

V gene TRBV5-6 combines with J gene TRBJ2-7, with D possibly matching TRBD2 (6 bases). The CDR3 sequence is 11 residues long. Trimming pared 7 bases from V and 7 bases from J, leaving 12 bases between. Germline loops: CDR1 SGHDT, CDR2 YYEEEE. The CDR3 region has the DNA TGTGCCAGCCACACGGCGGGGGAGCAGTACTTC. Its translation is CASHTAGEQYF.

The chain carries TRBV5-4 and TRBJ2-1, with TRBD2 identical over 8 bases. Germline loops: CDR1 SGHNT, CDR2 YYREEE (reference sequence). The CDR3 runs 16 residues. The V and J ends lost 4 bases and 7 bases, in that order; junction bases with no gene match: 13. The CDR3 DNA reads TGTGCCAGCAGCCCGACTCCGGGGACTAGTCTAAATGAGCAGTTCTTC. Amino acids: CASSPTPGTSLNEQFF.

V is TRBV2 and J is TRBJ2-7; 9 bases fit TRBD2. Trimming at V came to 3 bases and at J to 5 bases, leaving 5 bases not matched to a gene. The CDR3 covers 14 residues. Per the germline V gene, CDR1 is SNHLY and CDR2 is FYNNEI. In DNA, the CDR3 is TGTGCCAGCAGTGAGGAACTAGCGGGCCACGAGCAGTACTTC. Translating gives CASSEELAGHEQYF. The full variable domain, in which reference TRBV2 and TRBJ2-7 provide the parts outside the CDR3, is EPEVTQTPSHQVTQMGQEVILRCVPISNHLYFYWYRQILGQKVEFLVSFYNNEISEKSEIFDDQFSVERPDGSNFTLKIRSTKLEDSAMYFCASSEELAGHEQYFGPGTRLTVT.

The chain employs TRBV9 and TRBJ2-1; 12 positions match TRBD2. After removal of 3 bases from V and 4 bases from J, the junction contained 14 bases not matched to a gene. From germline, CDR1 is SGDLS and CDR2 YYNGEE. The CDR3 extends over 19 amino acids. CDR3 sequence: CASSDLRLAGLAGYNEQFF. The CDR3 DNA reads as TGTGCCAGCAGCGACTTAAGGTTGGCGGGACTAGCGGGTTACAATGAGCAGTTCTTC.

The genes are TRBV6-4 and TRBJ1-2; a weak D match, TRBD1 (6 bases). CDR3 length: 14 amino acids. Germline values: CDR1 MRHNA, CDR2 SNTAGT. V was clipped by 0 bases and J by 8 bases, with 13 bases between them. The CDR3: CASSDSQGRGGYTF. In DNA, the CDR3 is TGTGCCAGCAGTGACTCTCAGGGGCGCGGCGGCTACACCTTC.

The chain recombines TRBV5-1 with TRBJ2-1; 7 bases match TRBD2. The CDR3 contains 14 residues. In germline, CDR1 is SGHRS, CDR2 YFSETQ. V lost 4 bases to trimming and J lost 3 bases; unmatched junction nucleotides: 4. For the CDR3, the DNA is TGCGCCAGCAGCCTTGGGGACTACTACAATGAGCAGTTCTTC. Translated: CASSLGDYYNEQFF.

The rearrangement joins TRBV6-1 to TRBJ2-7; the match to TRBD2 covers 10 bases. The V gene end was trimmed by 4 bases and the J gene end by 3 bases; junction bases not matched to a gene: 12. This CDR3 spans 17 amino acids. Per the germline V gene, CDR1 is MNHNS and CDR2 is SASEGT. CDR3: CASSATSGTLIFYEQYF. DNA for the CDR3: TGTGCCAGCAGTGCAACTAGCGGGACCCTCATATTCTACGAGCAGTACTTC.

This clone was counted only a few times. The chain recombines TRBV19 with TRBJ1-1, with a weak D call TRBD1 (6 bases). V lost 5 bases to trimming and J lost 5 bases, with 18 bases between them. Germline V gene sequence: CDR1 LNHDA, CDR2 SQIVND (reference sequence). CDR3 length: 15 amino acids. CDR3 DNA: TGTGCCAGTAGTGGGGCTATACAGGGTAGAACTGAAGCTTTCTTT. Its translation is CASSGAIQGRTEAFF. Combining the CDR3 with reference TRBV19 and TRBJ1-1 gives the whole variable domain DGGITQSPKYLFRKEGQNVTLSCEQNLNHDAMYWYRQDPGQGLRLIYYSQIVNDFQKGDIAEGYSVSREKKESFPLTVTSAQKNPTAFYLCASSGAIQGRTEAFFGQGTRLTVV.

The chain has TRBV7-2 and TRBJ2-7, with D tentatively TRBD2 (6 bases). CDR3 length equals 12 residues. The V end lost 5 bases, the J end lost 12 bases, and 17 bases lay between the germline ends. CDR1 SGHTA and CDR2 FQGNSA come from the germline V gene. The CDR3 sequence: CASSLNGGGLYF. The CDR3 nucleotides read TGTGCCAGCAGCCTCAACGGCGGAGGGTTGTACTTC.

The rearrangement uses TRBV19 and TRBJ1-4; D gene ambiguous. CDR3 length equals 14 residues. V was pared by 5 bases and J by 7 bases, with 14 bases between. Germline CDR1 and CDR2: LNHDA and SQIVND (reference sequence). CDR3 sequence reads: CASSFATLFEKLFF. The CDR3 nucleotides read TGTGCCAGTAGTTTCGCGACATTATTTGAAAAACTGTTTTTT. Together with reference TRBV19 and TRBJ1-4, the CDR3 gives the full variable domain: DGGITQSPKYLFRKEGQNVTLSCEQNLNHDAMYWYRQDPGQGLRLIYYSQIVNDFQKGDIAEGYSVSREKKESFPLTVTSAQKNPTAFYLCASSFATLFEKLFFGSGTQLSVL.

The chain employs TRBV6-5 and TRBJ1-5; tentatively, D is TRBD1 (6 bases). This CDR3 comprises 16 residues. The V end lost 0 bases, the J end lost 4 bases, and 13 bases lay between the germline ends. Germline V lookup: CDR1 MNHEY, CDR2 SVGAGI. CDR3 coding DNA: TGTGCCAGCAGTTACTCGAGAGGGACACCTAATCAGCCCCAGCATTTT. Translating it yields CASSYSRGTPNQPQHF.

J is TRBJ1-1 and V is TRBV4-2, with TRBD1 identical over 7 bases. CDR3 size: 13 residues. V lost 4 bases and J lost 6; bases outside the gene matches: 5. Per the germline V gene, CDR1 is LGHNA and CDR2 is YNFKEQ. Here the CDR3 reads CASSRRTGSEAFF. The CDR3 nucleotides are TGTGCCAGCAGCCGAAGGACAGGCTCTGAAGCTTTCTTT.

V usage is TRBV5-1 and J usage is TRBJ1-2; TRBD1 is a possible D gene (5 bases). V lost 5 bases and J 6 bases, leaving 14 bases between the germline ends. The CDR3 is 13 amino acids. In germline, CDR1 is SGHRS, CDR2 YFSETQ. Here the CDR3 DNA reads TGCGCCAGCAGTACCGCGGGAGGGGATGGCTACACCTTC. Encoded protein: CASSTAGGDGYTF.

The J gene is TRBJ2-5, the V gene TRBV3-1 (or the pseudogene TRBV3-2); 9 bases map to TRBD2. This CDR3 spans 15 amino acids. Trimming cost V 4 bases and J 4 bases; bases outside gene matches: 7. Germline-derived CDR1 and CDR2 are LGHDT and YNNKEL (reference sequence). The DNA for the CDR3 is TGTGCCAGCAGCCTTCTAGCGGGGCGGGGAGAGACCCAGTACTTC. Amino acid sequence: CASSLLAGRGETQYF.